Shown below are 7 T cell receptor beta chains from a single sample sequenced in a study of blood T cell repertoires in COVID-19. Only in-frame clones appear in the TCRdb table, and some are missing; sequencing was by immunoSEQ multiplex PCR. The sample includes under 50,000 clones, around 89% of them seen just once. Sequenced: peripheral blood. Every receptor here comes from a man aged 70 or older with active COVID-19.

The chain recombines TRBV2 with TRBJ1-3; D call uncertain. V was shortened by 2 bases and J by 4 bases, with 15 bases between the two germline ends. In germline, CDR1 is SNHLY, CDR2 FYNNEI. There are 16 residues in the CDR3. The CDR3 nucleotides are TGTGCCAGCAGTGAACTCCCTCAGGTGTCAGGAAACACCATATATTTT. It yields the protein CASSELPQVSGNTIYF.

This sequence joins TRBV5-1 and TRBJ1-2; no definite D call. CDR3 length: 13 residues. With 0 bases removed from V and 6 bases from J, the gap between germline ends came to 9 bases. The germline CDR1 and CDR2 sequences are SGHRS and YFSETQ. DNA for the CDR3: TGCGCCAGCAGCTTGGCCGGAGGGAATGGCTACACCTTC. Translating it yields CASSLAGGNGYTF.

The V gene is TRBV7-2, the J gene TRBJ2-2, with D unresolved. V lost 4 bases and J lost 0, with 3 bases in between. The CDR3 is 13 residues long. The germline V gene has CDR1 SGHTA and CDR2 FQGNSA. The CDR3 DNA follows: TGTGCCAGCAGCTCCTCGAACACCGGGGAGCTGTTTTTT. Translation: CASSSSNTGELFF.

The chain couples TRBV7-2 to TRBJ1-6; 7 bases match TRBD1. The CDR3 length is 15 residues. J lost 13 bases, V lost 5 bases, and 14 bases had no gene match. Germline-derived CDR1 and CDR2 are SGHTA and FQGNSA. In DNA, the CDR3 is TGTGCCAGCAGCCCGGGGACAGAGCCTTTTCGCCCCCTCCACTTT. Its translation: CASSPGTEPFRPLHF.

The chain has TRBV11-2 and TRBJ2-7; D is possibly TRBD1 (5 bases). Trimming removed 5 bases at V and 3 bases at J, with 14 bases between. CDR3 length equals 14 residues. Per germline, CDR1 SGHAT and CDR2 FQNNGV. The CDR3 loop is CASSRQGQGYEQYF. The DNA of the CDR3 is TGTGCCAGCAGCCGCCAAGGGCAGGGCTACGAGCAGTACTTC.

The chain joins TRBV6-1 to TRBJ1-5, with D possibly matching TRBD1 (6 bases). The germline V and J ends were trimmed by 0 bases and 7 bases, with 10 bases remaining between them. This CDR3 has 14 amino acids. Looked up from germline, CDR1 is MNHNS and CDR2 is SASEGT. In DNA, the CDR3 is TGTGCCAGCAGTGAAGCCGGGACACAGCAGCCCCAGCATTTT. Its protein product is CASSEAGTQQPQHF.

This clone showed up just once. The chain has TRBV21-1 and TRBJ1-1; whether TRBD1, the table's D call, matches the DNA was not checked. TRBV21-1 is annotated as a pseudogene. This CDR3 has 14 amino acids. The CDR3 is CASSKSSTARRAFF. The CDR3 DNA reads as TGTGCCAGCAGCAAATCATCGACAGCCCGAAGGGCTTTCTTT.